This TCR beta chain was captured by sequencing in a study of cytomegalovirus exposure and HLA in healthy donors. General study findings and limits: TCR beta V- and J-gene trimming, according to a later analysis, was linked to a missense DCLRE1C variant. Per a prior analysis, the majority of TCR beta V segments were productive roughly 87% or roughly 30% of the time.

This CDR3 region has 15 residues. V was clipped by 3 bases and J by 7 bases, with 16 bases between them. CDR1 LNHDA and CDR2 SQIVND come from the germline V gene (reference sequence). In the PCR, 60 Vbeta and 13 Jbeta primers were used. The method was immunoSEQ multiplex PCR; TCRdb's version includes in-frame clones alone and lacks a portion of them. The sample lists 100,000 or so clones, approximately 76% seen once, with roughly 5.4% in the top ten. About this clone itself: Its target is not known.

Healthy people donating bone marrow made up the donors. The chain has TRBV19 and TRBJ1-5; D not certain. What was sequenced was PBMCs. The sequence derives from a man younger than 40 in good health and CMV-seropositive. CDR3 sequence reads: CASSIVRSDGQPQHF. CDR3 bases: TGTGCCAGTAGTATTGTACGGAGCGACGGGCAGCCCCAGCATTTT.